The source of this T cell receptor (beta chain) is a study of tumor-infiltrating lymphocytes in oesophageal squamous cell carcinoma. TCRdb redid the calling of the PCR reads with MiXCR, one entry per CDR3 protein. The sample lists 15,000 to 20,000 distinct CDR3 sequences, around 43% occurring once. V gave up 6 bases and J gave up 2 bases; unmatched junction bases: 3. The CDR3 is 14 amino acids. Many counts were recorded for this clonotype. This chain connects TRBV12-3 or TRBV12-4 to TRBJ2-2; TRBD1 matches at 7 bases. Sequencing was carried out using normal esophageal tissue next to the tumor. This clonotype was sampled from a female donor with esophageal squamous cell carcinoma. The CDR3, as DNA: TGTGCCAGCAGCCGACAGGGTAACACCGGGGAGCTGTTTTTT. It specifies CASSRQGNTGELFF.